These 24 T cell receptor beta chains originate from one sample sequenced in a study of CD8+ T cells in alopecia areata. As the sequencing template, cDNA was produced by extracting RNA and reverse transcribing it. Sequencing was performed with immunoSEQ multiplex PCR; in TCRdb, only in-frame clones are kept and a portion is missing. Of approximately 90,000 clones in the sample, about two thirds are singletons; the top ten hold approximately 15%. The treatment: oral pan-JAK inhibitor, 5-10 mg twice daily. The starting material was CD8+ T cells sorted from blood, obtained around week 44, from a patient treated with tofacitinib. These receptors originate from a human donor with alopecia areata.

This chain joins TRBV7-9 and TRBJ2-7, with TRBD2 identical over 7 bases. Germline V gives CDR1 SEHNR, CDR2 FQNEAQ (reference sequence). V gave up 5 bases and J gave up 3 bases; unmatched junction bases: 1. The CDR3 sequence is 12 residues long. CDR3 nucleotides: TGTGCCAGCAGCGGGGGGGACTACGAGCAGTACTTC. Translation: CASSGGDYEQYF.

This clone was seen a few times. The genes are TRBV29-1 and TRBJ1-1; no clear D gene. Germline CDR1 is SQVTM and CDR2 is ANQGSEA. The CDR3 runs 12 residues. Trimming cost V 6 bases and J 1 base, with 9 bases left between them. CDR3 amino acids: CSVASGNTEAFF. As DNA, the CDR3 is TGCAGCGTGGCCTCAGGGAACACTGAAGCTTTCTTT.

This clone was found a few times. V and J are TRBV14 and TRBJ2-7; 7 bases line up with TRBD1. Germline V gene lookup returns CDR1 SGHDN and CDR2 FVKESK. The CDR3 spans 15 residues. Losses at the gene ends were 1 base for V and 2 bases for J; bases not matched to a gene: 5. The DNA for the CDR3 is TGTGCCAGCAGCCAAGGTGCTCAGGGGGCCTACGAGCAGTACTTC. It translates to CASSQGAQGAYEQYF.

This rearrangement joins TRBV29-1 to TRBJ1-2, with D perhaps matching TRBD1 (5 bases). Germline CDR1 and CDR2: SQVTM and ANQGSEA. The CDR3 runs 14 residues. The V and J ends lost 5 bases and 2 bases respectively, with 15 bases between them. The chain's CDR3 is CSVTGDAGNYGYTF. The DNA for the CDR3 is TGCAGCGTTACGGGGGATGCGGGGAACTATGGCTACACCTTC.

The CDR3 sequence: CAITDSHSPLHF. The CDR3 DNA is TGTGCCATCACGGACAGCCATTCACCCCTCCACTTT. The V call is TRBV10-3, the J call TRBJ1-6; the D gene is possibly TRBD1 (6 bases). The CDR3 loop spans 12 amino acids. V shed 7 bases and J shed 8 bases, with 9 bases lying between them. CDR1 and CDR2 (germline): ENHRY, SYGVKD.

The rearrangement uses TRBV9 and TRBJ1-1; D not resolved. Between the trimmed V and J ends, which lost 3 bases and 7 bases, there was a span of 16 bases. CDR3 length equals 14 residues. Germline-derived CDR1 and CDR2 are SGDLS and YYNGEE. This chain's CDR3 is CASSELTLSGEAFF. The CDR3 nucleotides are TGTGCCAGCAGCGAATTGACACTCTCAGGTGAAGCTTTCTTT.

The chain combines TRBV7-9 with TRBJ2-3, with TRBD1 as a possible D gene (6 bases). This CDR3 region has 15 residues. Trimming removed 3 bases from V and 1 base from J, with 11 bases in between. The germline V gene encodes CDR1 SEHNR and CDR2 FQNEAQ (reference sequence). The CDR3 DNA reads as TGTGCCAGCAGCTTTGGGGGCGCGGGCACAGATACGCAGTATTTT. As protein: CASSFGGAGTDTQYF.

The rearrangement uses TRBV7-9 and TRBJ1-2, with a weak D call TRBD1 (6 bases). Germline V gene data show CDR1 as SEHNR and CDR2 as FQNEAQ (reference sequence). The V end lost 5 bases, the J end lost 3 bases, and 10 bases lay between the germline ends. This CDR3 is built from 13 residues. This CDR3 is CASSPQGHYGYTF. In DNA form, the CDR3 reads TGTGCCAGCAGCCCACAGGGCCACTATGGCTACACCTTC.

The V call is TRBV4-3, the J call TRBJ1-2; D may be TRBD1 (6 bases). V lost 1 base to trimming and J lost 8 bases, with 17 bases between them. CDR1 LGHNA and CDR2 YSLEER come from the germline V gene. The CDR3 is 15 amino acids. CDR3 region: CASSQAAGDLGGYTF. In DNA, the CDR3 is TGCGCCAGCAGCCAAGCGGCAGGGGATCTTGGAGGCTACACCTTC.

This chain connects TRBV7-9 to TRBJ2-1; perhaps TRBD1 as D (6 bases). Trimming took 5 bases from V and 4 from J, leaving 15 bases between them. The CDR3 runs 15 residues. The germline V gene has CDR1 SEHNR and CDR2 FQNEAQ (reference sequence). The CDR3 loop reads CASSIPGHRYNEQFF. The CDR3 region has the DNA TGTGCCAGCAGCATTCCGGGACACCGGTACAATGAGCAGTTCTTC.

The chain combines TRBV15 with TRBJ2-7, with 8 bases lining up with TRBD1. The CDR3 totals 16 residues. With 2 bases clipped from V and 3 bases from J, the junction kept 9 bases outside the gene matches. Germline assignment: CDR1 LNHNV and CDR2 YYDKDF (reference sequence). The CDR3: CATSRPARQGSYEQYF. DNA for the CDR3: TGTGCCACCAGCAGACCCGCTAGACAGGGGAGCTACGAGCAGTACTTC.

J is TRBJ1-1 and V is TRBV11-2; D gene unclear. Germline CDR1 and CDR2: SGHAT and FQNNGV. This CDR3 spans 15 amino acids. The V gene lost 5 bases and the J gene lost 10 bases, with 23 bases spanning the gap. The CDR3 bases are TGTGCCAGCAGCGAAGGTGTCAGCCGTCCTGAGGGAGCTTTCTTT. Its protein product is CASSEGVSRPEGAFF.

The chain recombines TRBV29-1 with TRBJ2-7, with TRBD1 as a possible D gene (6 bases). CDR1 SQVTM and CDR2 ANQGSEA come from the germline V gene. CDR3 length: 12 amino acids. Trimming left V 3 bases short and J 4 bases short, with 10 bases between. The CDR3 sequence: CSVETGEYEQYF. In DNA form, the CDR3 reads TGCAGCGTTGAGACAGGTGAATACGAGCAGTACTTC.

DNA for the CDR3: TGCGCCAGCAACTCAGGAGATCAGCCCCAGCATTTT. It codes for CASNSGDQPQHF. The V call is TRBV10-1, the J call TRBJ1-5; no definite D call. The V gene's germline CDR1 is WNHNN and CDR2 SYGVQD (reference sequence). With 7 bases removed from V and 5 bases from J, the gap between germline ends came to 9 bases. CDR3 length: 12 residues.

The sample holds a few counts of this clone. The rearrangement joins TRBV6-6 to TRBJ2-7; D remains ambiguous. The CDR3 spans 11 residues. Trimming shortened V by 5 bases and J by 2 bases, and 4 bases separated the two germline ends. The V gene's germline CDR1 is MNHNY and CDR2 SVGAGI (reference sequence). For the CDR3, the DNA is TGTGCCAGCAGTCGAGCCTACGAGCAGTACTTC. Protein sequence: CASSRAYEQYF.

The chain couples TRBV13 to TRBJ1-2; 9 bases map to TRBD1. There are 14 residues in the CDR3. The V and J ends lost 4 bases and 2 bases, in that order; junction bases with no gene match: 2. CDR1 PRHDT and CDR2 FYEKMQ come from the germline V gene (reference sequence). CDR3 in amino acids: CASSSGTGNYGYTF. Written as DNA, the CDR3 is TGTGCCAGCAGCTCCGGGACAGGGAACTATGGCTACACCTTC.

The chain couples TRBV29-1 to TRBJ2-3; 7 bases are a match to TRBD1. The V segment lost 7 bases and the J segment 5 bases; nucleotides outside the gene matches: 9. The CDR3 covers 13 residues. Germline V gene sequence: CDR1 SQVTM, CDR2 ANQGSEA. In DNA, the CDR3 is TGCAGCGCACAGGGGACAGCTCGAGATACGCAGTATTTT. It is translated as CSAQGTARDTQYF.

This chain joins TRBV4-3 and TRBJ2-4; 7 bases are a match to TRBD1. The V segment lost 0 bases and the J segment 0 bases; nucleotides outside the gene matches: 5. CDR3 length: 17 residues. Germline V gene data show CDR1 as LGHNA and CDR2 as YSLEER. DNA for the CDR3: TGCGCCAGCAGCCAAGATTCAACAGGGGTAGCCAAAAACATTCAGTACTTC. Encoded protein: CASSQDSTGVAKNIQYF.

V and J are TRBV27 and TRBJ2-7; TRBD2 matches 13 bases. Germline V gene sequence: CDR1 MNHEY, CDR2 SMNVEV (reference sequence). This CDR3 is 15 amino acids long. J lost 3 bases, V lost 4 bases, and 3 bases had no gene match. CDR3 sequence (DNA): TGTGCCAGCAGTTGGACTAGCGGGGGACTCTACGAGCAGTACTTC. Translation gives CASSWTSGGLYEQYF.

There are a few counts of this clone. The V call is TRBV7-9, the J call TRBJ2-6; D gene ambiguous. The V gene lost 3 bases and the J gene lost 1 base, with 13 bases spanning the gap. Germline CDR1 is SEHNR and CDR2 is FQNEAQ (reference sequence). The CDR3 covers 17 residues. The chain's CDR3 is CASSLSPILSGANVLTF. CDR3 coding DNA: TGTGCCAGCAGCTTGAGTCCAATCTTATCTGGGGCCAACGTCCTGACTTTC.

This clone has just a few counts. The chain combines TRBV25-1 with TRBJ1-1, with 10 bases aligning to TRBD1. CDR1 is MGHDK and CDR2 is SYGVNS in the germline V gene. This CDR3 contains 14 residues. Losses at the gene ends were 8 bases for V and 7 bases for J; bases not matched to a gene: 10. The CDR3, as DNA: TGTGCCAGCCAGACGACAGGGGGCTTAGATGAAGCTTTCTTT. Protein product: CASQTTGGLDEAFF.

The chain couples TRBV7-9 to TRBJ1-1; D is possibly TRBD1 (5 bases). The CDR3 spans 13 residues. CDR1 and CDR2 from the germline V gene are SEHNR and FQNEAQ (reference sequence). Between the trimmed V and J ends, which lost 1 base and 6 bases, there was a span of 9 bases. The DNA of the CDR3 is TGTGCCAGCAGCTTAGACGGGGACGCTGAAGCTTTCTTT. Translated: CASSLDGDAEAFF.

V and J are TRBV5-6 and TRBJ2-5, with unresolved D. This CDR3 contains 15 residues. Per the germline V gene, CDR1 is SGHDT and CDR2 is YYEEEE. V lost 0 bases to trimming and J lost 2 bases, with 11 bases between them. The CDR3 loop is CASSLGQAVQETQYF. CDR3 bases: TGTGCCAGCAGCTTGGGGCAGGCGGTTCAAGAGACCCAGTACTTC.

This clone appeared a few times. The chain carries TRBV7-8 and TRBJ2-1; TRBD2 matches at 7 bases. J was trimmed by 0 bases and V by 4 bases; bases with no gene match: 6. Germline CDR1 SGHVS, CDR2 FQNEAQ. This CDR3 contains 16 residues. This chain's CDR3 is CASSSETSPSYNEQFF. Here the CDR3 DNA reads TGTGCCAGCAGCTCAGAGACTAGCCCCTCCTACAATGAGCAGTTCTTC.